These 2 T cell receptor beta chains share one sample of origin, sequenced in a study of CD8 T cells in Susac syndrome (dated by TCRdb to between 2018 and 2021). Library preparation was by the immunoSEQ multiplex PCR assay. RNA was extracted using the RNeasy kit, and 0.5 to 1 microgram was reverse transcribed with random hexamers. Using fastp trimming at Q25 and MiXCR clonotype assembly, TCRdb reanalyzed the public sequencing data and kept in-frame beta chains. Every CDR3 protein is listed once, alongside the most common genes and DNA of its rows. Here the sample has about 200,000 distinct CDR3 sequences; roughly 90% occur a single time. The top ten constitute 0.085% to 0.09% of the sample. The specimen was CD4+ T cells from PBMCs. The receptor set was obtained from a human donor with Susac syndrome.

In the case of this clonotype: Germline and junction disagree at one end, which may indicate a read error. The rearrangement uses TRBV11-3 and TRBJ2-7; a possible D gene is TRBD1 (6 bases). Germline CDR1 is SGHNT and CDR2 is YENEEA. This CDR3 comprises 14 residues. For the CDR3, the DNA is TGTGCCTGCAGCTTATCGACAGGTTCCTACGAGCAGTACTTC. Amino acids: CACSLSTGSYEQYF.

The chain is built from TRBV6-2 or TRBV6-3 and TRBJ2-5; D possibly matches TRBD1 or TRBD2 (5 bases each). Germline-derived CDR1 and CDR2 are MNHEY and SVGEGT. Trimming took off 5 bases at V and 5 bases at J, with 18 bases between the two ends. This CDR3 has 15 amino acids. The CDR3 nucleotides are TGTGCCAGCAGTCCGGGACCCACTATCGGGGAGACCCAGTACTTC. Its protein product is CASSPGPTIGETQYF.